The clone carrying this T cell receptor beta chain has at least ten counts. This record comes from a study of CD8 T cells in ankylosing spondylitis. V lost 2 bases and J lost 10; bases outside the gene matches: 2. CDR3 length: 14 residues. Germline CDR1 is MNHEY and CDR2 is SMNVEV (reference sequence). Each CDR3 protein is one row after TCRdb ran MiXCR on the 5' RACE reads. The data show some 140,000 distinct CDR3 sequences, about 6.7% seen once. This TCR was sampled from a female donor with ankylosing spondylitis or in good health (not recorded which). Source material: blood, either unsorted or a sorted T cell fraction (not recorded which). V gene TRBV27 combines with J gene TRBJ2-1; 13 bases are shared with TRBD2. CDR3 residues: CASSLGLAGEEQFF. The DNA for the CDR3 is TGTGCCAGCAGTTTAGGACTAGCGGGGGAGGAGCAGTTCTTC.